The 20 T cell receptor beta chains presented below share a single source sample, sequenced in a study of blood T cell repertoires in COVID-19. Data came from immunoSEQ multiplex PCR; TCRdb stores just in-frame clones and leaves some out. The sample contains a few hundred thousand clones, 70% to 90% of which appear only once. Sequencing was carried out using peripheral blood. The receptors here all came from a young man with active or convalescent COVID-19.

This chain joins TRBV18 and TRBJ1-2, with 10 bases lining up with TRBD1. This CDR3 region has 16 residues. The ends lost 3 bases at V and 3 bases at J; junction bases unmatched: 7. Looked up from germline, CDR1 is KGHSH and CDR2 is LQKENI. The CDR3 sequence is CASSPLGQGGHYGYTF. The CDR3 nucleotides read TGTGCCAGCTCACCGCTAGGACAGGGGGGACACTATGGCTACACCTTC.

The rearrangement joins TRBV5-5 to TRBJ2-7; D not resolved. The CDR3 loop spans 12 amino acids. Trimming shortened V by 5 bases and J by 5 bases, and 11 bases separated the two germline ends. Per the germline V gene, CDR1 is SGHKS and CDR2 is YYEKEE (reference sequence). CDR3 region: CASSLQVHEQYF. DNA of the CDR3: TGTGCCAGCAGTCTTCAGGTTCACGAGCAGTACTTC.

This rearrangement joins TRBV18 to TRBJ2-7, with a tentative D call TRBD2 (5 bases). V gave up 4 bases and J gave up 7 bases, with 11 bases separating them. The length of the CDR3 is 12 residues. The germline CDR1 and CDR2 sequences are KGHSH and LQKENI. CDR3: CASSQREGEQYF. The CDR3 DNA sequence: TGTGCCAGCTCACAGAGGGAAGGGGAGCAGTACTTC.

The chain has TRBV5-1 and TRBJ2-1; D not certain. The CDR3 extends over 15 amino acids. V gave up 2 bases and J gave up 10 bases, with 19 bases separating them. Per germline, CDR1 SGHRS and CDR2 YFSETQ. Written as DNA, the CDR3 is TGCGCCAGCAGCTTTGGTGGGTCCCAGGTCGAGGAGCAGTTCTTC. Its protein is CASSFGGSQVEEQFF.

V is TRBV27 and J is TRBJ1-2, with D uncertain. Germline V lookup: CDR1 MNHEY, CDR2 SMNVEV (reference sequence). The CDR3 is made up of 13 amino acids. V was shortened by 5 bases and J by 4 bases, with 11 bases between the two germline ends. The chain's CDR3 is CASSPPGSYGYTF. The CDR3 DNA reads TGTGCCAGCAGTCCCCCCGGGAGCTATGGCTACACCTTC.

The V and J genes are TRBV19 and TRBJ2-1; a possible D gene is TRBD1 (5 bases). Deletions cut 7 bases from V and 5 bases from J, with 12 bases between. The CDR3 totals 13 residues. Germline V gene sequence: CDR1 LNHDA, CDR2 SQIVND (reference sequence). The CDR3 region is CASNSAGNNEQFF. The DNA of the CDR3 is TGTGCCAGTAACTCGGCAGGGAACAATGAGCAGTTCTTC.

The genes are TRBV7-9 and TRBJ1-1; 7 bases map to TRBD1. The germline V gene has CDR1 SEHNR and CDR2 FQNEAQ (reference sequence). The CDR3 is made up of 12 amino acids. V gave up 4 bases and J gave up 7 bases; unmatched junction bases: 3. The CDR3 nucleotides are TGTGCCAGCAGCTGGGGGACAGTTGAAGCTTTCTTT. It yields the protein CASSWGTVEAFF.

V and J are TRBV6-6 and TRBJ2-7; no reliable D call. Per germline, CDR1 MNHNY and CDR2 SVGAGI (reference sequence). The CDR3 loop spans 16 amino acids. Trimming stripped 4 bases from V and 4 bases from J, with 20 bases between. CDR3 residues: CASSLFVGHSQYEQYF. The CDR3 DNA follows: TGTGCCAGCAGTTTGTTCGTGGGCCATTCACAATACGAGCAGTACTTC.

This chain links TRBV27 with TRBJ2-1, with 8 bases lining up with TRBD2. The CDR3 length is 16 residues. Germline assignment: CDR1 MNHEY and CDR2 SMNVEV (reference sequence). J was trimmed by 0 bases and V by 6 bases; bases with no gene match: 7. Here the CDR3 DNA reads TGTGCCAGCAGAAGTCCTACTAGCGGCTCCTACAATGAGCAGTTCTTC. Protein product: CASRSPTSGSYNEQFF.

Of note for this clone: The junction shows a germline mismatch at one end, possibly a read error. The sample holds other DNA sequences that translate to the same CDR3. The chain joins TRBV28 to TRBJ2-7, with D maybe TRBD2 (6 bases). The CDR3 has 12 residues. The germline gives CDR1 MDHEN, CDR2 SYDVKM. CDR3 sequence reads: CASRGGVYEQYF. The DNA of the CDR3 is TGTGCCAGCAGGGGGGGTGTCTACGAGCAGTATTTC.

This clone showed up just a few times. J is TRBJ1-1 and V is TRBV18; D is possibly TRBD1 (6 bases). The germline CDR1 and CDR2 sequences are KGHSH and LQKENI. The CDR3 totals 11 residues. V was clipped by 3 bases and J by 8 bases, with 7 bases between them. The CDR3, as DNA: TGTGCCAGCTCACCCACAGGGGAAGCTTTCTTT. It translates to CASSPTGEAFF.

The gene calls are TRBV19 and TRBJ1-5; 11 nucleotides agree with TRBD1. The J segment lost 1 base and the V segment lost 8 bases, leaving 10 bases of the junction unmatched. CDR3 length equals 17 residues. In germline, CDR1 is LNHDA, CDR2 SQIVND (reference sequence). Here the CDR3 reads CASGQGAGGYSNQPQHF. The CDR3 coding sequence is TGTGCCAGTGGACAGGGGGCGGGGGGCTACAGCAATCAGCCCCAGCATTTT.

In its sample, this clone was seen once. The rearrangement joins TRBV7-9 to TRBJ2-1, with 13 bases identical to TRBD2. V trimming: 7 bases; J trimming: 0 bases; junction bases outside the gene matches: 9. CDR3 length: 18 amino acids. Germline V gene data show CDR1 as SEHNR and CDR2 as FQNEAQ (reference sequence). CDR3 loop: CASKRLAGGSSSYNEQFF. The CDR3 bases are TGTGCCAGCAAACGACTAGCGGGGGGCAGTAGCTCCTACAATGAGCAGTTCTTC.

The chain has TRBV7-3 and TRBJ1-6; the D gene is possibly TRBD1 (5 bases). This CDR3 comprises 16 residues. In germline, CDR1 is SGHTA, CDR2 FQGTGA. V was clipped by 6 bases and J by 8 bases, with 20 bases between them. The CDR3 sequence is CASSRGGGARDSPLHF. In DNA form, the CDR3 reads TGTGCCAGCAGTAGGGGTGGAGGGGCAAGGGATTCACCCCTCCACTTT. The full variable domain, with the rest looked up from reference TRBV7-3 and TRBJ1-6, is GAGVSQTPSNKVTEKGKYVELRCDPISGHTALYWYRQSLGQGPEFLIYFQGTGAADDSGLPNDRFFAVRPEGSVSTLKIQRTERGDSAVYLCASSRGGGARDSPLHFGNGTRLTVT.

CDR3 protein: CASSSTSEKLFF. For the CDR3, the DNA is TGTGCCAGCAGTTCAACAAGTGAAAAACTGTTTTTT. The V call is TRBV12-3 or TRBV12-4, the J call TRBJ1-4, with no clear D. V lost 4 bases and J 7 bases, leaving 7 bases between the germline ends. The CDR3 totals 12 residues.

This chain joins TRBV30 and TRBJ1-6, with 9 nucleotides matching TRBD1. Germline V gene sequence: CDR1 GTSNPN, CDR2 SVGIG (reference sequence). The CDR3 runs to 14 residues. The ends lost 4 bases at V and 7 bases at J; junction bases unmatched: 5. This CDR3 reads CAWTGTGQNSPLHF. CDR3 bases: TGTGCCTGGACGGGGACAGGGCAGAATTCACCCCTCCACTTT. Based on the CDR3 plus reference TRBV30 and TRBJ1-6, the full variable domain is SQTIHQWPATLVQPVGSPLSLECTVEGTSNPNLYWYRQAAGRGLQLLFYSVGIGQISSEVPQNLSASRPQDRQFILSSKKLLLSDSGFYLCAWTGTGQNSPLHFGNGTRLTVT.

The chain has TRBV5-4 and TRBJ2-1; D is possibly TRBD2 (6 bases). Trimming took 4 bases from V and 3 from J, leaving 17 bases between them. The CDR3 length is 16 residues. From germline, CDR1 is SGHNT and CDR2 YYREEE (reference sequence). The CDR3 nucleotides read TGTGCCAGCAGCCCCCGGGGGAGTATGGGCTACAATGAGCAGTTCTTC. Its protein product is CASSPRGSMGYNEQFF.

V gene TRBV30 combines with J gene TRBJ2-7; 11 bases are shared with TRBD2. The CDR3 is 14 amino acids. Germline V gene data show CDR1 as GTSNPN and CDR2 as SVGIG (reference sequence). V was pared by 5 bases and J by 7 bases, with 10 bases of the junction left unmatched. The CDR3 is CAWGTGTSGLEQYF. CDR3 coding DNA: TGTGCCTGGGGAACCGGGACTAGCGGTCTAGAGCAGTACTTC.

In DNA, the CDR3 is TGTGCCAGCAGCTTAGGCGGCCTAGCGGGCCGCACAGATACGCAGTATTTT. Translated, it gives CASSLGGLAGRTDTQYF. The V and J genes are TRBV11-2 and TRBJ2-3; TRBD2 agrees at 8 bases. The CDR3 runs 17 residues. Per the germline V gene, CDR1 is SGHAT and CDR2 is FQNNGV. The J segment lost 1 base and the V segment lost 1 base, leaving 7 bases of the junction unmatched. Complete variable domain (other parts from reference TRBV11-2 and TRBJ2-3): EAGVAQSPRYKIIEKRQSVAFWCNPISGHATLYWYQQILGQGPKLLIQFQNNGVVDDSQLPKDRFSAERLKGVDSTLKIQPAKLEDSAVYLCASSLGGLAGRTDTQYFGPGTRLTVL.

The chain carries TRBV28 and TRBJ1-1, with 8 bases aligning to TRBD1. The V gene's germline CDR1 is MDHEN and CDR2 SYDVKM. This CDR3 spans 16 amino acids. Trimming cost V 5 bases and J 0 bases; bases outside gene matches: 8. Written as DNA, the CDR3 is TGTGCCAGCAGTCGGGGAGCGGGACAGGTGAACACTGAAGCTTTCTTT. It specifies CASSRGAGQVNTEAFF.